This entry lists 5 T cell receptor beta chains sequenced from one sample in a study of beta chain features in type 1 diabetes. As every portion of the isolated RNA was reverse transcribed, the sequencing read expressed TCRB transcripts. Only in-frame clones appear in the TCRdb table, and some are missing; sequencing was by immunoSEQ multiplex PCR. Here the sample spans a few hundred thousand clones, around 9.9% being singletons. The material sequenced was central memory CD4+ T cells from blood. The source of these receptors is a man aged 18 to 29 in good health.

The V gene is TRBV18, the J gene TRBJ2-5; D not resolved. V was cut by 1 base and J by 1 base, with 7 bases left in between. Germline loops: CDR1 KGHSH, CDR2 LQKENI. There are 14 residues in the CDR3. The CDR3 loop is CASSPQRIQETQYF. In nucleotides, the CDR3 is TGTGCCAGCTCACCACAGCGAATCCAAGAGACCCAGTACTTC.

V usage is TRBV6-1 and J usage is TRBJ2-4; D is perhaps TRBD1 (6 bases). CDR3 length: 13 amino acids. Trimming removed 7 bases at V and 0 bases at J, with 7 bases between. Germline CDR1 reads MNHNS; CDR2 reads SASEGT. The CDR3 coding sequence is TGTGCCAGCATGGGGGCAGCCAAAAACATTCAGTACTTC. This translates into CASMGAAKNIQYF.

This clone showed up many times. J is TRBJ2-3 and V is TRBV4-2; possibly TRBD2 for D (6 bases). The CDR3 is 15 amino acids. CDR1 is LGHNA, CDR2 YNFKEQ, per germline. V was clipped by 7 bases and J by 2 bases, with 16 bases between them. This CDR3 is CASTSVERATDTQYF. The DNA for the CDR3 is TGTGCCAGCACTAGTGTAGAGCGGGCCACAGATACGCAGTATTTT.

V is TRBV29-1 and J is TRBJ1-2, with no clear D. V lost 6 bases and J 4 bases, leaving 9 bases between the germline ends. Germline lookup yields CDR1 SQVTM and CDR2 ANQGSEA. CDR3 size: 11 residues. CDR3 coding DNA: TGCAGCGTAATACACAGCTATGGCTACACCTTC. It specifies CSVIHSYGYTF.

Only a few counts were recorded for this clone. CDR3 in DNA: TGTGCCAGCTCATCTTGGACAGGGCACACTGAAGCTTTCTTT. It specifies CASSSWTGHTEAFF. The V gene is TRBV18, the J gene TRBJ1-1, with 8 bases matching TRBD1. Germline-derived CDR1 and CDR2 are KGHSH and LQKENI. After removal of 5 bases from V and 3 bases from J, the junction contained 5 bases not matched to a gene. The CDR3 is 14 residues long.